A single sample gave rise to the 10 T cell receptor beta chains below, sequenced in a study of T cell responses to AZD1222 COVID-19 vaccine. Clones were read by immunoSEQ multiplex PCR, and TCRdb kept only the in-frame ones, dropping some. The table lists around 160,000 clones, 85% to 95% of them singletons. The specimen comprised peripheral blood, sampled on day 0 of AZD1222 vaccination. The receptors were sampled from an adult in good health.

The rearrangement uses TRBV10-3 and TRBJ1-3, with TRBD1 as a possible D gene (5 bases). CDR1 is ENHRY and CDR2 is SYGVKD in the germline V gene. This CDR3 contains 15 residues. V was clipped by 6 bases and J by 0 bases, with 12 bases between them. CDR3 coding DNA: TGTGCCATCAGACCCACAGGACGCTCTGGAAACACCATATATTTT. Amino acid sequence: CAIRPTGRSGNTIYF.

CDR3 coding DNA: TGTGCCAGCAGCGCCGGAAGGGACCTTTCTGGAAACACCATATATTTT. Translating it yields CASSAGRDLSGNTIYF. The chain recombines TRBV9 with TRBJ1-3; TRBD1 is a possible D gene (5 bases). The CDR3 is 16 residues long. V dropped 3 bases and J dropped 1 base, with 14 bases sitting between them. CDR1 is SGDLS and CDR2 is YYNGEE in the germline V gene. The full variable domain, with the rest looked up from reference TRBV9 and TRBJ1-3, is DSGVTQTPKHLITATGQRVTLRCSPRSGDLSVYWYQQSLDQGLQFLIQYYNGEERAKGNILERFSAQQFPDLHSELNLSSLELGDSALYFCASSAGRDLSGNTIYFGEGSWLTVV.

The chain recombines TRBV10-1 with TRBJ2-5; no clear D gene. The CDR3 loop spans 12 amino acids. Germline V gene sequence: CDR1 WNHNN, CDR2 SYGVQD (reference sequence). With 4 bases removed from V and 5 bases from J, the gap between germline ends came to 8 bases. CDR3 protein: CASSGVEETQYF. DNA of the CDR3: TGCGCCAGCAGTGGAGTCGAGGAGACCCAGTACTTC.

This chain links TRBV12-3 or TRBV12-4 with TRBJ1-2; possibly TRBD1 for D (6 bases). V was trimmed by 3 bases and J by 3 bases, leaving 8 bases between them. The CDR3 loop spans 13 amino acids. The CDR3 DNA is TGTGCCAGCAGTTTGAACAGGGACTATGGCTACACCTTC. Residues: CASSLNRDYGYTF.

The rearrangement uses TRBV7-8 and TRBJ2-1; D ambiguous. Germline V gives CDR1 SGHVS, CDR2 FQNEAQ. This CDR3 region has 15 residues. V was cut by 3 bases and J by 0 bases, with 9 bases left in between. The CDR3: CASSFSLSSYNEQFF. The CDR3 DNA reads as TGTGCCAGCAGCTTCTCCCTTAGCTCCTACAATGAGCAGTTCTTC.

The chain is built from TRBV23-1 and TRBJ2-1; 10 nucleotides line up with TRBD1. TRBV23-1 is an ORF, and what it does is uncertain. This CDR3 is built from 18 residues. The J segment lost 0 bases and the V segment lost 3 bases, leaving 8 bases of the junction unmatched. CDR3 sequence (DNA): TGCGCCAGCAGTCATCGGGACAGGGGAAATTTCTCCTACAATGAGCAGTTCTTC. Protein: CASSHRDRGNFSYNEQFF.

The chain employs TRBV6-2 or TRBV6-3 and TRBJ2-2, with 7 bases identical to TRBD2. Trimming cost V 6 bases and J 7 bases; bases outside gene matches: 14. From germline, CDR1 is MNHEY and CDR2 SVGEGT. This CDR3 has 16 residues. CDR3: CASSPSTSRKHGELFF. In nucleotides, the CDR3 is TGTGCCAGCAGCCCGTCGACTAGCAGAAAGCACGGGGAGCTGTTTTTT.

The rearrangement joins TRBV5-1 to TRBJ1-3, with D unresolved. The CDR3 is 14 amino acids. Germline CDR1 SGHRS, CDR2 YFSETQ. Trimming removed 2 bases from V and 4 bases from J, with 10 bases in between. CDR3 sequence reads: CASSLTEYGNTIYF. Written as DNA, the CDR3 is TGCGCCAGCAGCTTAACAGAATACGGAAACACCATATATTTT.

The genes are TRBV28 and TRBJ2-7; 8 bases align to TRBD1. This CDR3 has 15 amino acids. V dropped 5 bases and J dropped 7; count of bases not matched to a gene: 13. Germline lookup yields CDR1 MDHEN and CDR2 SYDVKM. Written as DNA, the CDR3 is TGTGCCAGCAGTCCTCTGACAGGGGCATTGGGAGAGCAGTACTTC. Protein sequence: CASSPLTGALGEQYF. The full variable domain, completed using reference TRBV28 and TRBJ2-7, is DVKVTQSSRYLVKRTGEKVFLECVQDMDHENMFWYRQDPGLGLRLIYFSYDVKMKEKGDIPEGYSVSREKKERFSLILESASTNQTSMYLCASSPLTGALGEQYFGPGTRLTVT.

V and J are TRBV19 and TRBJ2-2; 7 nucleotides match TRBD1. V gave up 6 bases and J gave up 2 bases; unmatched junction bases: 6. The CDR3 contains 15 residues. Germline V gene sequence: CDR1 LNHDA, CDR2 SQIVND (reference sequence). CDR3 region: CASSPGQTNTGELFF. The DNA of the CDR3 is TGTGCCAGTAGCCCGGGACAGACTAACACCGGGGAGCTGTTTTTT.